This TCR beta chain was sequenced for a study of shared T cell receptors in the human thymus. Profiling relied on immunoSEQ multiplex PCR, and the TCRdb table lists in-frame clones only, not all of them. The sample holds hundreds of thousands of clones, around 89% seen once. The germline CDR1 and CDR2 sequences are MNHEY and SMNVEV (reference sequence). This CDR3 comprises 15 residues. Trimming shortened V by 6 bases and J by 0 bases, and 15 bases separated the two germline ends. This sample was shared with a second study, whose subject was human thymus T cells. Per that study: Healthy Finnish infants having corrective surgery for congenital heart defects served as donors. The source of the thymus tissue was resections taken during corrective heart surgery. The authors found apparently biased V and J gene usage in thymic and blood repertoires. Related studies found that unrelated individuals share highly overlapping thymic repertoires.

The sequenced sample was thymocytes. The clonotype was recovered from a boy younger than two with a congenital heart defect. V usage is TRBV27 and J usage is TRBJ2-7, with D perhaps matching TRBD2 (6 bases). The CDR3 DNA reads TGTGCCAGCAGAGGGCCAGGGAGGTCCTCCTACGAGCAGTACTTC. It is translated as CASRGPGRSSYEQYF.